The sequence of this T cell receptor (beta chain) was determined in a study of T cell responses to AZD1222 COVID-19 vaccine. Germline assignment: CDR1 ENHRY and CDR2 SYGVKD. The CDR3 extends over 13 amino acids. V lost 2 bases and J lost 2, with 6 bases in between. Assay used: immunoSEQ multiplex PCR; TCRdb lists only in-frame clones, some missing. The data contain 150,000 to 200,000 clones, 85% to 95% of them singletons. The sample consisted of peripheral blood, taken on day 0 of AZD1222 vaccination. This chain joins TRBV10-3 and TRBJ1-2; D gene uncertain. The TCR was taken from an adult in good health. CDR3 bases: TGTGCCATCAGTGAGAGGGCCAACTATGGCTACACCTTC. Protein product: CAISERANYGYTF.